These 7 T cell receptor beta chains share one sample of origin, sequenced in a study of blood T cell repertoires in COVID-19. Profiling relied on immunoSEQ multiplex PCR, and the TCRdb table lists in-frame clones only, not all of them. The sample includes about 440,000 clones, nearly 90% seen only once; the top ten take 1.5% to 2%. Sequencing was carried out using PBMCs or T cells enriched from blood (not recorded which). These receptors came from a woman younger than 35 with acute COVID-19.

J is TRBJ1-2 and V is TRBV6-5; D gene uncertain. Trimming pared 5 bases from V and 8 bases from J, leaving 21 bases between. Germline CDR1 is MNHEY and CDR2 is SVGAGI. The CDR3 is 15 residues long. This CDR3 reads CASSRDKAIGEGYTF. The CDR3 bases are TGTGCCAGCAGTCGCGACAAGGCGATCGGGGAGGGCTACACCTTC.

This chain joins TRBV6-1 and TRBJ2-2; 10 positions match TRBD1. Per germline, CDR1 MNHNS and CDR2 SASEGT. V trimming: 3 bases; J trimming: 7 bases; junction bases outside the gene matches: 5. CDR3 length: 15 residues. For the CDR3, the DNA is TGTGCCAGCAGTGAGACGGGACAGGGGAACGGGGAGCTGTTTTTT. Translation gives CASSETGQGNGELFF.

The chain recombines TRBV7-8 with TRBJ1-2; 10 bases match TRBD1. V lost 4 bases and J lost 4; bases outside the gene matches: 6. This CDR3 has 15 amino acids. Germline loops: CDR1 SGHVS, CDR2 FQNEAQ. The CDR3 here is CASSYGTGASYGYTF. In nucleotides, the CDR3 is TGTGCCAGCAGCTATGGGACAGGGGCGAGCTATGGCTACACCTTC.

V and J are TRBV7-2 and TRBJ2-1, with D possibly TRBD2 on 5 matching bases. V was pared by 5 bases and J by 0 bases, with 11 bases between. The CDR3 sequence is 15 residues long. Germline V gives CDR1 SGHTA, CDR2 FQGNSA. The chain's CDR3 is CASSSIGSSYNEQFF. For the CDR3, the DNA is TGTGCCAGCAGCAGTATAGGGAGCTCCTACAATGAGCAGTTCTTC.

The rearrangement joins TRBV11-2 to TRBJ1-2, with D tentatively TRBD1 (5 bases). Germline loops: CDR1 SGHAT, CDR2 FQNNGV. V lost 5 bases and J lost 4, with 17 bases in between. The CDR3 spans 15 residues. CDR3 sequence reads: CASSPLRQNLYGYTF. The CDR3 nucleotides read TGTGCCAGCAGCCCCCTTAGACAGAATCTCTATGGCTACACCTTC.

The rearrangement joins TRBV3-1 (or the pseudogene TRBV3-2) to TRBJ2-7, with 8 bases lining up with TRBD2. J gave up 4 bases and V 1 base, and 12 bases lay outside the gene matches. The CDR3 spans 17 residues. The V gene's germline CDR1 is LGHDT and CDR2 YNNKEL (reference sequence). CDR3 DNA sequence: TGTGCCAGCAGCCAAGTCTTCCTTAGCGGGATGGCGTACGAGCAGTACTTC. Protein: CASSQVFLSGMAYEQYF.

This clone turned up a few times. Additional DNA sequences in this sample encode the identical CDR3. DNA of the CDR3: TGTGCCAGCAGTTTTCGGGGTTCACCCCTCCACTTT. Amino acid sequence: CASSFRGSPLHF. This chain uses TRBV28 with TRBJ1-6; D uncertain. Germline V gene data show CDR1 as MDHEN and CDR2 as SYDVKM. V was shortened by 3 bases and J by 9 bases, with 6 bases between the two germline ends. CDR3 length: 12 amino acids.